In its sample, the clone carrying this T cell receptor beta chain ranks as medium-sized. Antigen: not known. Libraries were prepared by immunoSEQ multiplex PCR; TCRdb keeps only in-frame clonotypes and omits some of them. The profile covers roughly 3,100 clones, with roughly two thirds appearing a single time and over 15% taken by the ten largest. This CDR3 has 14 amino acids. The J segment lost 5 bases and the V segment lost 3 bases, leaving 2 bases of the junction unmatched. Germline CDR1 LGHNA, CDR2 YSLEER. The normal lung sample lay at least 3 cm, and maximally far, from the tumour. This sample was included in a study of immune cell composition in non-small cell lung cancer. Study summary: Most cases were lung adenocarcinoma or squamous cell carcinoma.

General study points: Smoking pack-years did not significantly correlate with tumour TCR-beta clonality. Tumour-associated clones >0.5% occurred in roughly a third of adenocarcinomas, 75% of squamous. TIL tumour reactivity correlated with maximal tumour-associated clone frequency in adenocarcinoma.

This TCR derives from a human donor with non-small cell lung cancer. The chain has TRBV4-3 and TRBJ2-7; 12 positions match TRBD1. The sample taken for sequencing was non-adjacent lung tissue. The CDR3 region has the DNA TGCGCCAGCAGCCAGGGACAGGGGGCTGACGAGCAGTACTTC. Translating gives CASSQGQGADEQYF.